This is a list of T cell receptor beta chains from one sample in a study of blood T cell repertoires in COVID-19. Some clones are missing from TCRdb's copy, which holds only in-frame ones; the method was immunoSEQ multiplex PCR. The table shows about 98,000 clones, with roughly 82% occurring only once. The sequenced sample consisted of peripheral blood. The receptors shown here come from a man between 70 and 80 years old with active or convalescent COVID-19. Each CDR3 is given with its conserved first and last residue. Fields, in order: clone size, J gene, D gene, V gene, CDR3 protein, CDR3 DNA. A D gene is named only where the DNA matches it firmly. Clone sizes are given selectively: once, few, many, or a class where the clone is expanded.

clone_size: -; j_call: TRBJ1-4; d_call: TRBD1; v_call: TRBV5-1; cdr3_aa: CASSLQPGQNEKLFF; cdr3_nt: TGCGCCAGCAGCCTCCAGCCGGGACAGAATGAAAAACTGTTTTTT
clone_size: few; j_call: TRBJ2-7; d_call: -; v_call: TRBV11-2; cdr3_aa: CASSLAGGPYEQYF; cdr3_nt: TGTGCCAGCAGCTTAGCGGGGGGCCCCTACGAGCAGTACTTC
clone_size: -; j_call: TRBJ2-5; d_call: TRBD2; v_call: TRBV6-5; cdr3_aa: CASMRLAGAQETQYF; cdr3_nt: TGTGCCAGCATGAGGCTAGCGGGGGCCCAAGAGACCCAGTACTTC
clone_size: few; j_call: TRBJ1-6; d_call: TRBD1; v_call: TRBV12-3/TRBV12-4; cdr3_aa: CASRGQGISPLHF; cdr3_nt: TGTGCCAGCAGGGGACAGGGAATTTCACCCCTCCACTTT
clone_size: -; j_call: TRBJ1-5; d_call: TRBD1; v_call: TRBV19; cdr3_aa: CASSMGGQGSWPQHF; cdr3_nt: TGTGCCAGTAGTATGGGGGGACAGGGGTCTTGGCCCCAGCATTTT
clone_size: -; j_call: TRBJ1-5; d_call: -; v_call: TRBV6-2/TRBV6-3; cdr3_aa: CASSKGDFENQPQHF; cdr3_nt: TGTGCCAGCAGTAAAGGGGACTTCGAGAATCAGCCCCAGCATTTT
clone_size: -; j_call: TRBJ2-5; d_call: TRBD2; v_call: TRBV5-1; cdr3_aa: CASSITGTSGEQTQYF; cdr3_nt: TGCGCCAGCAGCATTACCGGGACTAGCGGGGAACAGACCCAGTACTTC
clone_size: -; j_call: TRBJ2-6; d_call: -; v_call: TRBV19; cdr3_aa: CASSVDRAGGANVLTF; cdr3_nt: TGTGCCAGTAGTGTCGACAGGGCGGGAGGGGCCAACGTCCTGACTTTC
clone_size: -; j_call: TRBJ1-2; d_call: -; v_call: TRBV4-2; cdr3_aa: CASSQDTQASYGYTF; cdr3_nt: TGTGCCAGCAGCCAAGATACGCAGGCGTCCTATGGCTACACCTTC
clone_size: -; j_call: TRBJ2-1; d_call: TRBD1; v_call: TRBV6-6; cdr3_aa: CASSYQNRGTYNEQFF; cdr3_nt: TGTGCCAGCAGTTACCAAAACAGGGGCACCTACAATGAGCAGTTCTTC
clone_size: -; j_call: TRBJ2-1; d_call: -; v_call: TRBV11-3; cdr3_aa: CASSLARTSRGLHSYNEQFF; cdr3_nt: TGTGCCAGCAGCTTAGCCCGGACGTCGCGGGGGCTACACTCCTACAATGAGCAGTTCTTC
clone_size: once; j_call: TRBJ2-1; d_call: -; v_call: TRBV6-7; cdr3_aa: CASSYSMWRSYNEQFF; cdr3_nt: TGTGCCAGCAGTTACTCGATGTGGCGGTCCTACAATGAGCAGTTCTTC
clone_size: -; j_call: TRBJ1-2; d_call: TRBD1; v_call: TRBV4-3; cdr3_aa: CASSQTTWRRQGAPNYGYTF; cdr3_nt: TGCGCCAGCAGCCAGACAACGTGGAGGAGGCAGGGGGCCCCTAACTATGGCTACACCTTC
clone_size: -; j_call: TRBJ2-4; d_call: -; v_call: TRBV11-3; cdr3_aa: CASSPRTSKNIQYF; cdr3_nt: TGTGCCAGCAGCCCCCGGACTTCCAAAAACATTCAGTACTTC
clone_size: -; j_call: TRBJ1-1; d_call: -; v_call: TRBV5-4; cdr3_aa: CASSLVPSNTEAFF; cdr3_nt: TGTGCCAGCAGCTTGGTCCCATCGAACACTGAAGCTTTCTTT